These 23 T cell receptor beta chains share one sample of origin, sequenced in a study of CD4 and CD8 cells across lung adenocarcinoma regions. TCRdb re-called the PCR reads with MiXCR, one entry per CDR3 protein. This table holds 7,000 to 9,500 distinct CDR3 sequences, about 41% found once. Sequencing used CD8+ T cells from the center of a lung tumor. The source is a male donor with lung adenocarcinoma. The CD4 and CD8 labels of this study may be unreliable.

This clonotype turned up a few times. This chain joins TRBV7-2 and TRBJ1-1; 9 bases agree with TRBD1. The CDR3 totals 15 residues. From germline, CDR1 is SGHTA and CDR2 FQGNSA. Trimming removed 6 bases from V and 3 bases from J; junction bases left unmatched: 8. CDR3 nucleotides: TGTGCCAGCAGGCCTACACAGGGGGCTTACACTGAAGCTTTCTTT. This gives the protein CASRPTQGAYTEAFF.

This clonotype is medium-sized by share. V and J are TRBV6-5 and TRBJ2-5; possibly TRBD1 for D (6 bases). The J call may be wrong; the DNA end is better matched by TRBJ2-7. Germline assignment: CDR1 MNHEY and CDR2 SVGAGI. The CDR3 is made up of 15 amino acids. The CDR3 DNA sequence: TGTGCCAGCAGTCCAACCCGGGACACTTCCTACGAGCAGTACTTC. Translating gives CASSPTRDTSYEQYF.

In this sample, this clonotype turned up many times. The gene calls are TRBV3-1 and TRBJ2-5; D unresolved. Germline V gives CDR1 LGHDT, CDR2 YNNKEL (reference sequence). V shed 1 base and J shed 11 bases, with 14 bases lying between them. The CDR3 is 13 residues long. The CDR3, as DNA: TGTGCCAGCAGCCAAGGGCTTGTGGCAGAGCAGTACTTC. It specifies CASSQGLVAEQYF.

This clonotype is a singleton in its sample. One end of the junction is discordant with germline, which a read error may explain. The chain links TRBV6-5 to TRBJ2-1; possibly TRBD1 for D (5 bases). The CDR3 runs to 17 residues. Germline loops: CDR1 MNHEY, CDR2 SVGAGI. CDR3 amino acids: CARSSRRGHTLNNEQFF. The CDR3 region has the DNA TGTGCCCGCAGTTCCCGTCGTGGACACACCCTAAACAATGAGCAGTTCTTC.

In this sample, this clonotype turned up a few times. This rearrangement joins TRBV23-1 to TRBJ1-2; no reliable D call. TRBV23-1 is an ORF, and what it does is uncertain. The CDR3 is made up of 12 amino acids. V lost 5 bases, J lost 4 bases, and 8 bases lay in between. The chain's CDR3 is CASSFPIYGYTF. The CDR3, as DNA: TGCGCCAGCAGTTTTCCCATCTATGGCTACACCTTC.

The chain has TRBV6-1 and TRBJ2-1; no firm D call. The CDR3 consists of 11 residues. CDR1 is MNHNS, CDR2 SASEGT, per germline. Deletions cut 6 bases from V and 6 bases from J, with 6 bases between. The CDR3 nucleotides read TGTGCCAGCAGGAACAGCAATGAGCAGTTCTTC. Protein sequence: CASRNSNEQFF.

J is TRBJ2-1 and V is TRBV6-5, with 12 bases fitting TRBD2. This CDR3 is 17 amino acids long. Germline V lookup: CDR1 MNHEY, CDR2 SVGAGI. Trimming removed 4 bases from V and 0 bases from J; junction bases left unmatched: 4. DNA for the CDR3: TGTGCCAGCAGTTTCTGGACTAGCGGGGACTCCTACAATGAGCAGTTCTTC. Its protein product is CASSFWTSGDSYNEQFF.

This clonotype was counted many times. The genes are TRBV6-2 or TRBV6-3 and TRBJ2-1; 10 positions agree with TRBD2. CDR3 length: 14 amino acids. After removal of 7 bases from V and 8 bases from J, the junction contained 8 bases not matched to a gene. Per germline, CDR1 MNHEY and CDR2 SVGEGT. The CDR3 reads CASIPAGGGDEQFF. DNA of the CDR3: TGTGCCAGCATACCAGCGGGAGGGGGGGATGAGCAGTTCTTC.

At least ten counts were recorded for this clonotype. The CDR3 loop reads CASSEPRPGTQYF. CDR3 DNA sequence: TGTGCCAGCAGTGAACCTCGTCCGGGGACGCAGTATTTT. The chain is built from TRBV6-1 and TRBJ2-3; a weak D match, TRBD2 (5 bases). Germline CDR1 reads MNHNS; CDR2 reads SASEGT. The CDR3 spans 13 residues. The V end lost 2 bases, the J end lost 9 bases, and 12 bases lay between the germline ends.

This chain joins TRBV27 and TRBJ2-5; 7 bases map to TRBD1. The CDR3 sequence is 14 residues long. V lost 3 bases to trimming and J lost 11 bases; unmatched junction nucleotides: 12. CDR1 MNHEY and CDR2 SMNVEV come from the germline V gene (reference sequence). CDR3 amino acids: CASSFGQASLEQYF. The CDR3 DNA reads TGTGCCAGCAGTTTTGGACAGGCGTCATTGGAGCAGTACTTC.

This chain joins TRBV9 and TRBJ2-1, with 8 bases fitting TRBD2. The junction had 10 bases not matched to a gene; V was cut back by 4 bases and J by 7 bases. The CDR3 loop spans 15 amino acids. CDR1 and CDR2 (germline): SGDLS, YYNGEE. The CDR3 coding sequence is TGTGCCAGCAGCCCCACCCCTAAGCGGGAGAATGAGCAGTTCTTC. Translated: CASSPTPKRENEQFF.

The chain links TRBV6-1 to TRBJ2-1, with D maybe TRBD1 (5 bases). Germline CDR1 and CDR2: MNHNS and SASEGT. V gave up 6 bases and J gave up 1 base, with 16 bases separating them. The CDR3 has 16 residues. This CDR3 reads CASRSTGEGSYNEQFF. In DNA, the CDR3 is TGTGCCAGCAGATCCACAGGAGAAGGATCCTACAATGAGCAGTTCTTC.

The rearrangement links TRBV6-4 to TRBJ2-5; D could derive from TRBD1 or TRBD2 (5 bases each). TRBJ2-3 explains the end of the DNA better; the J call may be wrong. The CDR3 has 15 residues. Germline V gene data show CDR1 as MRHNA and CDR2 as SNTAGT. CDR3 in DNA: TGTGCCAGCAGTGTCCGGGGACGTGGCCAAGAGACCCAGTATTTT. Its protein product is CASSVRGRGQETQYF.

This clonotype was observed at least ten times. The rearrangement uses TRBV10-3 and TRBJ2-5; maybe TRBD1 (6 bases). The J call is uncertain, as TRBJ2-7 better fits the DNA end. This CDR3 is built from 15 residues. Germline V gives CDR1 ENHRY, CDR2 SYGVKD. The CDR3 coding sequence is TGTGCCATCAGTCCGGGACAAACAACTTCCTACGAGCAGTACTTC. Protein product: CAISPGQTTSYEQYF.

In regard to this clonotype: This may come from a read error, since a much larger clone is one base off. The V call is TRBV3-1, the J call TRBJ2-3, with a possible D match to TRBD2 (5 bases). Germline lookup yields CDR1 LGHDT and CDR2 YNNKEL (reference sequence). The CDR3 is made up of 17 amino acids. CDR3 nucleotides: TGTGCCGGCAGCCAAACATTAAAGAGGGAAGGCTCGGATACGCAGTATTTT. It codes for CAGSQTLKREGSDTQYF.

The chain is built from TRBV6-1 and TRBJ2-3; 8 nucleotides match TRBD2. The CDR3 spans 15 residues. V shed 5 bases, J shed 10 bases, and the junction held 14 bases outside the gene matches. CDR1 and CDR2 from the germline V gene are MNHNS and SASEGT. The CDR3 region is CASSPGLARSEAQYF. CDR3 coding DNA: TGTGCCAGCAGTCCTGGACTAGCAAGGTCAGAAGCGCAGTATTTT.

V and J are TRBV12-3 or TRBV12-4 and TRBJ2-1; the D gene is possibly TRBD2 (5 bases). V was cut by 5 bases and J by 3 bases, with 11 bases left in between. CDR3 length: 14 residues. The CDR3 region is CASSQSGYYNEQFF. In DNA, the CDR3 is TGTGCCAGCAGTCAAAGCGGATACTACAATGAGCAGTTCTTC.

This sequence joins TRBV6-5 and TRBJ1-1; the D is unclear. Trimming took off 2 bases at V and 5 bases at J, with 9 bases between the two ends. Germline V lookup: CDR1 MNHEY, CDR2 SVGAGI. The CDR3 spans 13 residues. CDR3 sequence reads: CASSYSRVTEAFF. For the CDR3, the DNA is TGTGCCAGCAGTTACAGTCGGGTGACTGAAGCTTTCTTT.

The V gene is TRBV6-1, the J gene TRBJ2-2, with 10 bases fitting TRBD2. Trimming at V came to 3 bases and at J to 8 bases, leaving 9 bases not matched to a gene. This CDR3 has 16 residues. Germline V gene sequence: CDR1 MNHNS, CDR2 SASEGT. CDR3 DNA: TGTGCCAGCAGTGACGGGACTAGCGAAAAGCGGGGGGAGCTGTTTTTT. It specifies CASSDGTSEKRGELFF.

This clonotype was found once. V is TRBV6-1 and J is TRBJ1-2; 7 bases align to TRBD1. Germline CDR1 and CDR2: MNHNS and SASEGT. The CDR3 consists of 13 residues. The V gene end was trimmed by 6 bases and the J gene end by 7 bases; junction bases not matched to a gene: 8. CDR3: CASRDRRRSGYTF. The CDR3 nucleotides read TGTGCCAGCAGGGACAGGAGAAGGTCTGGCTACACCTTC.

In this sample, this clonotype turned up a few times. The genes are TRBV9 and TRBJ1-6, with D perhaps TRBD1 (5 bases). V lost 4 bases and J lost 5, with 13 bases in between. This CDR3 region has 15 residues. Germline values: CDR1 SGDLS, CDR2 YYNGEE. The CDR3 spells CASSPRGGDNSPLHF. In nucleotides, the CDR3 is TGTGCCAGCAGCCCGCGGGGGGGAGATAATTCACCCCTCCACTTT.

CDR3 sequence: CASSLPGTGNTEAFF. The CDR3, as DNA: TGTGCCAGCAGTTTACCCGGGACAGGGAACACTGAAGCTTTCTTT. The V and J genes are TRBV27 and TRBJ1-1, with 8 nucleotides matching TRBD1. Losses at the gene ends were 2 bases for V and 1 base for J; bases not matched to a gene: 3. The CDR3 extends over 15 amino acids. Germline V gene sequence: CDR1 MNHEY, CDR2 SMNVEV (reference sequence).

This chain uses TRBV6-1 with TRBJ2-5, with D perhaps matching TRBD2 (6 bases). Looked up from germline, CDR1 is MNHNS and CDR2 is SASEGT. This CDR3 has 15 residues. V shed 2 bases and J shed 5 bases, with 15 bases lying between them. This CDR3 is CASSEFLRDGETQYF. The CDR3 nucleotides read TGTGCCAGCAGTGAATTCTTGCGGGATGGGGAGACCCAGTACTTC.